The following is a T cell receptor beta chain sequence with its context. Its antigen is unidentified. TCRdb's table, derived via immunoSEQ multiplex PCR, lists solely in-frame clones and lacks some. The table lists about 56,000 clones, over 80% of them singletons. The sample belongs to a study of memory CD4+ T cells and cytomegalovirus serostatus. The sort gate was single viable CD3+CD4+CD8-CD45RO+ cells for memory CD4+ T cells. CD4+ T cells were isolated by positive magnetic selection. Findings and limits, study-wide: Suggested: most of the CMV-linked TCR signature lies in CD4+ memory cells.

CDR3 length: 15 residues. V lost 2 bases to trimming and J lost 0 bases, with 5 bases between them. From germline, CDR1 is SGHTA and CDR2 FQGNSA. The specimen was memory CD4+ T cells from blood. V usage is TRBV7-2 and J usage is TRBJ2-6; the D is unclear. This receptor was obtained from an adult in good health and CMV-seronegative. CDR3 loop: CASSLRSSGANVLTF. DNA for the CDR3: TGTGCCAGCAGCTTAAGGAGCTCTGGGGCCAACGTCCTGACTTTC. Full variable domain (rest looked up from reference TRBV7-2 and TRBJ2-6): GAGVSQSPSNKVTEKGKDVELRCDPISGHTALYWYRQSLGQGLEFLIYFQGNSAPDKSGLPSDRFSAERTGGSVSTLTIQRTQQEDSAVYLCASSLRSSGANVLTFGAGSRLTVL.